This T cell receptor (beta chain) was identified during a study of T cells in Graves' hyperthyroidism and ophthalmopathy. Template material for amplifying TCR beta CDR3 regions consisted of RNA transcripts. First-round RT-PCR with HTBI primers amplified the TCR CDR3 region. TCRdb recomputed calls from the multiplex PCR reads with MiXCR, one row per CDR3 protein. This sample yields more than 100,000 distinct CDR3 sequences, of which about 50% are seen a single time; roughly 25% belongs to the top ten. The length of the CDR3 is 14 residues. Germline V CDR1 and CDR2: DFQATT, SNEGSKA (reference sequence). The V gene lost 2 bases and the J gene lost 4 bases, with 15 bases spanning the gap. The authors deemed Graves' hyperthyroidism stable absent ophthalmopathy progression within 18 months. Diagnoses were established using clinical symptoms, serum thyroxine and TRAb, thyroid ultrasound and orbital computed tomography.

Notes on the study in general: In simple terms, a model built on 13 V-J features told ophthalmopathy apart from stable hyperthyroidism. Within blood appeared most thyroid clonotypes that had expanded above 0.001.

About this clonotype: Its antigen is not identified.

Input material: blood. The chain is built from TRBV20-1 and TRBJ2-7, with D maybe TRBD1 (7 bases). The sequence came from a man aged 40-55 years with Graves' hyperthyroidism. The CDR3 is CSARSRRGRYEQYF. The CDR3 nucleotides read TGCAGTGCTAGATCTCGCAGGGGGAGGTACGAGCAGTACTTC.